The subject of this entry is one TCR beta chain. These data come from a study of memory CD4+ T cells and cytomegalovirus serostatus. Germline-derived CDR1 and CDR2 are SEHNR and FQNEAQ (reference sequence). The CDR3 spans 14 residues. V was pared by 5 bases and J by 6 bases, with 14 bases between. Single viable CD3+CD4+CD8-CD45RO+ cells were sorted as the memory CD4+ T cells. This table comes from immunoSEQ multiplex PCR, and its TCRdb copy is limited to in-frame clones, with some not included. The sample records roughly 64,000 clones, 77% being singletons. The genes are TRBV7-9 and TRBJ1-5, with D maybe TRBD1 (5 bases). Sequencing was performed on memory CD4+ T cells from blood. This receptor was obtained from an adult in good health and CMV-seronegative. In DNA, the CDR3 is TGTGCCAGCAGCCGAGGGGAAGTCGGTCAGCCCCAGCATTTT. It is translated as CASSRGEVGQPQHF.